The 21 T cell receptor beta chains below come from one sample, sequenced in a study of tumor-infiltrating lymphocytes in oesophageal squamous cell carcinoma. TCRdb re-analysed the PCR reads in MiXCR, keeping a single row per CDR3 protein. The sample yields under 11,000 distinct CDR3 sequences, under 75% seen once. The sample taken for sequencing was esophageal tumor tissue. These receptors were obtained from a female donor with esophageal squamous cell carcinoma.

Points on this clonotype: The junction departs from germline at one end; a sequencing error may be responsible. V is TRBV7-6 and J is TRBJ2-5; TRBD1 matches 7 bases. The CDR3 spans 14 residues. In germline, CDR1 is SGHVS, CDR2 FNYEAQ. The CDR3 DNA sequence: TGTGCTAGCAGCCACGCAGGGGGTGCAGGGACCCAGTACTTC. This gives the protein CASSHAGGAGTQYF.

V and J are TRBV6-7 and TRBJ2-3; 8 bases match TRBD2. The better agreement between TRBJ2-1 and the DNA end casts doubt on the J call. Being an ORF, TRBV6-7 has a function that is uncertain. The length of the CDR3 is 15 residues. The CDR3 reads CASSYFRAGLGAQFF. As DNA, the CDR3 is TGTGCCAGCAGTTACTTCCGGGCGGGACTAGGGGCGCAGTTCTTC.

This clonotype showed up just a few times. The chain employs TRBV7-3 and TRBJ2-1; possible D gene TRBD1, 7 bases. The germline CDR1 and CDR2 sequences are SGHTA and FQGTGA. The germline V and J ends were trimmed by 1 base and 5 bases, with 15 bases remaining between them. This CDR3 spans 16 amino acids. The CDR3 loop is CASSLKVAGGNNEQFF. CDR3 coding DNA: TGTGCCAGCAGCTTAAAAGTGGCAGGGGGGAACAATGAGCAGTTCTTC.

The J gene is TRBJ2-2, the V gene TRBV28; D remains ambiguous. Germline loops: CDR1 MDHEN, CDR2 SYDVKM. CDR3 length equals 12 residues. Trimming pared 6 bases from V and 6 bases from J, leaving 8 bases between. The CDR3 sequence is CASSRISGELFF. As DNA, the CDR3 is TGTGCCAGCAGCCGGATTTCCGGGGAGCTGTTTTTT.

DNA for the CDR3: TGTGCCAGCAGCTTGTTAAATGAGCAGTACTTC. This translates into CASSLLNEQYF. The rearrangement links TRBV7-8 to TRBJ2-5; D not resolved. V dropped 3 bases and J dropped 11 bases, with 10 bases sitting between them. Germline assignment: CDR1 SGHVS and CDR2 FQNEAQ. The CDR3 extends over 11 amino acids.

By its share, this clonotype is medium-sized (0.01 to 0.1%). The chain recombines TRBV11-2 with TRBJ2-2; D assignment may be TRBD1 or TRBD2 (6 bases each). The germline V gene encodes CDR1 SGHAT and CDR2 FQNNGV. Deletions cut 1 base from V and 6 bases from J, with 15 bases between. This CDR3 spans 16 amino acids. DNA for the CDR3: TGTGCCAGCAGCTTAGGCCGGGCAGGGGACTCCGGGGAGCTGTTTTTT. This gives the protein CASSLGRAGDSGELFF.

The CDR3: CASSWGQTNEQYF. In DNA form, the CDR3 reads TGTGCCAGCAGCTGGGGACAGACAAATGAGCAGTACTTC. J is TRBJ2-4 and V is TRBV7-2, with TRBD1 identical over 7 bases. CDR1 is SGHTA and CDR2 is FQGNSA in the germline V gene. The CDR3 consists of 13 residues. The V and J ends lost 4 bases and 13 bases, in that order; junction bases with no gene match: 10. The full variable domain, its missing parts supplied by reference TRBV7-2 and TRBJ2-4, is GAGVSQSPSNKVTEKGKDVELRCDPISGHTALYWYRQSLGQGLEFLIYFQGNSAPDKSGLPSDRFSAERTGGSVSTLTIQRTQQEDSAVYLCASSWGQTNEQYFGAGTRLSVL.

The chain has TRBV7-6 and TRBJ2-3, with TRBD2 identical over 11 bases. Trimming removed 0 bases from V and 4 bases from J; junction bases left unmatched: 0. This CDR3 is built from 15 residues. CDR1 and CDR2 (germline): SGHVS, FNYEAQ. CDR3 loop: CASSLASGRADTQYF. The CDR3 DNA is TGTGCCAGCAGCTTAGCTAGCGGGAGGGCAGATACGCAGTATTTT.

A few counts support this clonotype. The gene calls are TRBV7-2 and TRBJ2-5, with TRBD2 as a possible D gene (6 bases). The CDR3 is 14 amino acids. From germline, CDR1 is SGHTA and CDR2 FQGNSA. Trimming took 7 bases from V and 2 from J, leaving 14 bases between them. In DNA form, the CDR3 reads TGTGCCAGCACAAAGCCGCGGGGACAAGAGACCCAGTACTTC. Amino acid sequence: CASTKPRGQETQYF.

This clonotype was seen a handful of times. A junction end diverges from the germline sequence, so it may reflect a read error. The CDR3 nucleotides read TGTGCCAGCAGCTTTTCCGGGAGGGCCTACGAGCAGTACTTT. This gives the protein CASSFSGRAYEQYF. The V call is TRBV7-2, the J call TRBJ1-6; D is undetermined. This CDR3 region has 14 residues. Germline V gene lookup returns CDR1 SGHTA and CDR2 FQGNSA.

The V gene is TRBV7-9, the J gene TRBJ1-2; possible D gene TRBD1, 5 bases. The CDR3 runs to 13 residues. Between the trimmed V and J ends, which lost 5 bases and 4 bases, there was a span of 11 bases. Germline loops: CDR1 SEHNR, CDR2 FQNEAQ (reference sequence). CDR3 bases: TGTGCCAGCAGCCACGGGGGGACCTATGGCTACACCTTC. Translated: CASSHGGTYGYTF.

This chain uses TRBV27 with TRBJ1-1, with D possibly TRBD1 on 5 matching bases. The V and J ends lost 4 bases and 7 bases respectively, with 13 bases between them. CDR1 and CDR2 (germline): MNHEY, SMNVEV (reference sequence). This CDR3 has 13 amino acids. The CDR3 DNA sequence: TGTGCCAGCAGTTGGACTGGGGGAGTTGAAGCTTTCTTT. Translated, it gives CASSWTGGVEAFF.

The CDR3 sequence: CASSLRHEQFF. Written as DNA, the CDR3 is TGTGCCAGCAGCTTACGGCATGAGCAGTTCTTC. The chain links TRBV7-2 to TRBJ2-5; no clear D. The DNA matches TRBJ2-1 better at its end, which makes the J call doubtful. Per germline, CDR1 SGHTA and CDR2 FQGNSA. The CDR3 is made up of 11 amino acids.

Regarding this clonotype: One end of the junction fails to match germline, which may point to a read error. This chain uses TRBV7-2 with TRBJ2-3, with 10 positions matching TRBD2. The assigned J gene may be wrong: the sequence end matches TRBJ2-1 better. CDR1 SGHTA and CDR2 FQGNSA come from the germline V gene. This CDR3 is built from 17 residues. The CDR3 here is CVSSLGAGGRHHNEQFF. CDR3 nucleotide sequence: TGTGTCAGCAGCTTAGGAGCGGGAGGGCGCCATCACAATGAGCAGTTCTTC.

This clonotype was counted only a few times. The chain is built from TRBV7-2 and TRBJ2-2; no clear D gene. The length of the CDR3 is 13 residues. Looked up from germline, CDR1 is SGHTA and CDR2 is FQGNSA. Trimming cost V 1 base and J 4 bases, with 4 bases left between them. The CDR3 is CASSLGITGELFF. CDR3 DNA sequence: TGTGCCAGCAGCTTAGGTATCACCGGGGAGCTGTTTTTT. The variable domain in full, with the rest retrieved from reference TRBV7-2 and TRBJ2-2, is GAGVSQSPSNKVTEKGKDVELRCDPISGHTALYWYRQSLGQGLEFLIYFQGNSAPDKSGLPSDRFSAERTGGSVSTLTIQRTQQEDSAVYLCASSLGITGELFFGEGSRLTVL.

Details on this clonotype: At one boundary the junction diverges from the germline segment, which might be a read error. The chain joins TRBV7-7 to TRBJ2-4; no clear D gene. The CDR3 consists of 15 residues. Germline V gene sequence: CDR1 SSHAT, CDR2 FNYEAQ (reference sequence). CDR3: CASSLEEATNNEQYF. The CDR3 DNA sequence: TGTGCTAGCAGCTTAGAAGAGGCTACCAACAATGAGCAGTACTTC. Filled out from reference TRBV7-7 and TRBJ2-4, the complete variable domain reads GAGVSQSPRYKVTKRGQDVTLRCDPISSHATLYWYQQALGQGPEFLTYFNYEAQPDKSGLPSDRFSAERPEGSISTLTIQRTEQRDSAMYRCASSLEEATNNEQYFGAGTRLSVL.

The gene calls are TRBV4-2 and TRBJ1-3; D is uncertain. Trimming took 4 bases from V and 0 from J, leaving 16 bases between them. The germline gives CDR1 LGHNA, CDR2 YNFKEQ. CDR3 size: 17 residues. This CDR3 is CASSPRTYANSGNTIYF. The CDR3 region has the DNA TGTGCCAGCAGCCCTAGGACTTATGCGAACTCTGGAAACACCATATATTTT.

The J gene is TRBJ2-5, the V gene TRBV12-3 or TRBV12-4; tentative D call: TRBD2 (6 bases). The J call may be incorrect, as the DNA end agrees better with TRBJ2-4. This CDR3 spans 13 amino acids. The CDR3 bases are TGTGCCAGCAACCTCCGGCAGGGAGGCATTCAGTACTTC. This sequence encodes CASNLRQGGIQYF.

This clonotype was counted a single time. The gene calls are TRBV11-1 and TRBJ2-5; unclear D gene. Judging by the DNA end, TRBJ2-1 fits better; the J call may be wrong. CDR1 is SGHAT and CDR2 is FQDESV in the germline V gene (reference sequence). The CDR3 has 12 amino acids. The CDR3 bases are TGTGCCAGCAGCTTAGTCTCAAATGAGCAGTTCTTC. Protein: CASSLVSNEQFF.

The chain carries TRBV6-5 and TRBJ2-1; D remains unclear. V shed 0 bases and J shed 10 bases, with 16 bases lying between them. The germline V gene encodes CDR1 MNHEY and CDR2 SVGAGI. CDR3 length: 15 residues. This CDR3 is CASSYSMSGVEEQFF. CDR3 in DNA: TGTGCCAGCAGTTACTCGATGAGTGGTGTGGAAGAGCAGTTCTTC.

This clonotype has only a few counts. J is TRBJ2-5 and V is TRBV7-2, with 7 bases aligning to TRBD1. The J call could be wrong; TRBJ2-7 is a better fit for the DNA end. This CDR3 has 14 residues. CDR1 SGHTA and CDR2 FQGNSA come from the germline V gene. The CDR3 reads CASSLQTGMDEQYF. The CDR3 nucleotides read TGTGCCAGCAGCTTACAGACAGGGATGGACGAGCAGTACTTC.